The entry that follows covers one T cell receptor beta chain sequence. This sample is part of a study of blood T cell repertoires in COVID-19. Repertoires were generated with immunoSEQ multiplex PCR, while TCRdb's copy carries only in-frame clones and drops some. The sample includes around 150,000 clones, under 90% of them seen just once. CDR1 and CDR2 from the germline V gene are MNHNS and SASEGT. V shed 2 bases, J shed 1 base, and the junction held 7 bases outside the gene matches. The length of the CDR3 is 18 residues. This TCR was recovered from a woman aged 55-69 years with active or convalescent COVID-19. The V and J genes are TRBV6-1 and TRBJ1-3, with 11 nucleotides matching TRBD1. Sequencing was performed on peripheral blood. CDR3 DNA sequence: TGTGCCAGCAGTGAACCGGGACAGGGGGGAGAGTCTGGAAACACCATATATTTT. Its translation: CASSEPGQGGESGNTIYF.